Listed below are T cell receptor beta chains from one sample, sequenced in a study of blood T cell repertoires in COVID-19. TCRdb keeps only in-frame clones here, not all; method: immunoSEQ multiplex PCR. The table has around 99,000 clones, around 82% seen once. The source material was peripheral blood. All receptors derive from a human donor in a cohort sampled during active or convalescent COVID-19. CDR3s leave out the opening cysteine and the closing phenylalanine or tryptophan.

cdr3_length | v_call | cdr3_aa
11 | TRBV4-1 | ASSGQPLYEQY
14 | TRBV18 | ASSSTSGSVTGELF
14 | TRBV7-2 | ASSLPRDRGRNTIY
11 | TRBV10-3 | ATLTDTNNEQF
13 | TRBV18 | ASSPDGQGSYGYT
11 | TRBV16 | ASSQSGLREQY
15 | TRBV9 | ASSVSGTVSYNSPLH
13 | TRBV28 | ASSFTSGRSYEQY
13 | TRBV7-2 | ASSLGQGVWSPLH
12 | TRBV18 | ASSGTVRNTEAF
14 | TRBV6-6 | ASSYGQTLSGNTIY
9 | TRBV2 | ASQTSDEQF
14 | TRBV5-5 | ASSFSYPSSYNEQF
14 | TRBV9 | ASSIRSTGREIGYT
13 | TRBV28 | ASSLAGTNTGELF